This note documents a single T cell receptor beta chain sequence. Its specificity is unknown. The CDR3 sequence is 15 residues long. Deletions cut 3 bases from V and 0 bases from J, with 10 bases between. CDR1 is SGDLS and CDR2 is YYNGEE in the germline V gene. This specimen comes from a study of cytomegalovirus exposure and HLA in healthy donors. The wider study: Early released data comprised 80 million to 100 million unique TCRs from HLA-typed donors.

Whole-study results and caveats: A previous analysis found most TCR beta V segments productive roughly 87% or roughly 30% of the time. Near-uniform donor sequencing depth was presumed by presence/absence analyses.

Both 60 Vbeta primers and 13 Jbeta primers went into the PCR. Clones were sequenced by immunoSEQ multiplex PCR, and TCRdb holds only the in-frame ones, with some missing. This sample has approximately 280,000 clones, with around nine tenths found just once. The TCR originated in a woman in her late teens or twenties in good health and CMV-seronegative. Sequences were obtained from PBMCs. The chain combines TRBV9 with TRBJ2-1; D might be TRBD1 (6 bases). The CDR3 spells CASSARGSSYNEQFF. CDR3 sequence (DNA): TGTGCCAGCAGCGCGAGGGGGAGCTCCTACAATGAGCAGTTCTTC.